This TCR beta chain was documented in a study of cytotoxic CD8 clonotypes in ibrutinib-treated CLL. Looking at the study overall: After median roughly 68 months, around 14 stayed in remission, about 12 progressed; responses roughly 25 partial, 2 complete. Study findings and constraints: Circulating CD8+ T-cell counts were tracked by baseline clonality, which exceeded that of age-matched healthy donors.

Produced via immunoSEQ multiplex PCR; TCRdb's table is partial and in-frame only. The sample holds 150,000 to 200,000 clones, roughly 80% seen once. Trimming pared 1 base from V and 5 bases from J, leaving 5 bases between. The CDR3 length is 12 residues. Germline V CDR1 and CDR2: SGHAT, FQNNGV. Regarding this clone: The antigen remains undetermined.

The V gene is TRBV11-2, the J gene TRBJ1-1; D remains unclear. This sequence originates from a human donor with chronic lymphocytic leukemia. Sequencing used PBMCs, obtained after 24 months of ibrutinib treatment. The CDR3 DNA is TGTGCCAGCAGCTTAGGTCTGACTGAAGCTTTCTTT. It yields the protein CASSLGLTEAFF.